Reported below is one TCR beta chain. Its antigen is currently unknown. The germline V gene encodes CDR1 SEHNR and CDR2 FQNEAQ (reference sequence). The CDR3 spans 16 residues. Trimming removed 4 bases from V and 0 bases from J; junction bases left unmatched: 6. This entry belongs to a study of shared clonotypes between healthy human individuals. General study points: Rarefaction curves obtained for sorted subsets showed sequencing incomplete despite large depth. Generally, naive subsets came out with larger estimated richness than memory subsets.

Here immunoSEQ multiplex PCR was the method, and the copy in TCRdb shows in-frame clones only, minus some. The sample carries about 2.1 million clones, around 93% recorded once. In the naive CD8 group, cells lacked CD45RO and were positively selected for CCR7, so terminally differentiated effector memory CD45RA+ cells were left out. The chain uses TRBV7-9 and TRBJ2-3; TRBD2 agrees at 8 bases. The specimen was naive CD8+ T cells from PBMCs. This clonotype was sampled from a man aged 18 to 29 in good health. Some clones in this sample may be carry-over from other donors' samples. The CDR3 here is CASSSSGSASTDTQYF. Written as DNA, the CDR3 is TGTGCCAGCAGCTCCAGCGGGAGTGCTAGCACAGATACGCAGTATTTT.